The clone carrying this T cell receptor (beta chain) occurred a few times. Its matching antigen is unknown. The CDR3 runs 16 residues. This record comes from a study of cytomegalovirus exposure and HLA in healthy donors. Study details: Earlier, some 200 million T cells were analyzed, and 90 million to 140 million unique TCR beta sequences were found among them. Falling in the Caucasian-associated ancestry cluster were approximately 84% of under 450 genotyped donors.

The PCR employed 60 Vbeta primers together with 13 Jbeta primers. Repertoires were generated with immunoSEQ multiplex PCR, while TCRdb's copy carries only in-frame clones and drops some. The sample lists 79,000 or so clones; 60% to 85% were seen once. Study-level findings and limits: Immune exposure was documented only through CMV serostatus.

The receptor was derived from a woman in her 40s in good health and CMV-seropositive. The rearrangement links TRBV21-1 to TRBJ2-2; the table's D call, TRBD1, has no DNA check behind it. TRBV21-1 is listed as a pseudogene. The sequencing input was PBMCs. The CDR3 region has the DNA TGTGCCAGCAGCAAAGATACAGGCGAGAACACCGGGGAGCTGTTTTTT. Its protein is CASSKDTGENTGELFF.